The 18 T cell receptor beta chains given below trace back to one sample, sequenced in a study of cytomegalovirus exposure and HLA in healthy donors. PCR used 60 Vbeta primers and 13 Jbeta primers. Measured with immunoSEQ multiplex PCR; TCRdb has only the in-frame clones, and not every one. This table holds about 160,000 clones, 65% to 80% found once. The sample consisted of PBMCs. These receptors were taken from a woman aged 25 to 39 in good health and CMV-seronegative.

This chain joins TRBV27 and TRBJ1-2; TRBD1 matches 8 bases. CDR1 MNHEY and CDR2 SMNVEV come from the germline V gene (reference sequence). The CDR3 is 14 amino acids. V gave up 3 bases and J gave up 4 bases; unmatched junction bases: 4. For the CDR3, the DNA is TGTGCCAGCAGTTTTCAGGGGGCCTCCTATGGCTACACCTTC. The encoded protein is CASSFQGASYGYTF.

This rearrangement joins TRBV28 to TRBJ2-7, with D perhaps TRBD2 (6 bases). The CDR3 has 14 residues. Germline V gives CDR1 MDHEN, CDR2 SYDVKM. Between the trimmed V and J ends, which lost 5 bases and 2 bases, there was a span of 13 bases. CDR3 bases: TGTGCCAGCAGTCTCCGGGAGTCCCCCTACGAGCAGTACTTC. It specifies CASSLRESPYEQYF. Filled out from reference TRBV28 and TRBJ2-7, the complete variable domain reads DVKVTQSSRYLVKRTGEKVFLECVQDMDHENMFWYRQDPGLGLRLIYFSYDVKMKEKGDIPEGYSVSREKKERFSLILESASTNQTSMYLCASSLRESPYEQYFGPGTRLTVT.

The chain has TRBV29-1 and TRBJ2-7, with 8 bases aligning to TRBD2. CDR1 and CDR2 from the germline V gene are SQVTM and ANQGSEA. This CDR3 has 13 amino acids. J was trimmed by 1 base and V by 8 bases; bases with no gene match: 7. Here the CDR3 reads CSILAGGSYEQYF. CDR3 coding DNA: TGCAGCATTCTAGCGGGCGGGTCCTACGAGCAGTACTTC.

The chain is built from TRBV4-1 and TRBJ2-1; 12 nucleotides agree with TRBD2. J was trimmed by 9 bases and V by 0 bases; bases with no gene match: 6. CDR1 MGHRA and CDR2 YSYEKL come from the germline V gene. This CDR3 has 16 residues. The CDR3 is CASSQERLAGAGEQFF. CDR3 bases: TGCGCCAGCAGCCAAGAAAGACTAGCGGGAGCCGGTGAGCAGTTCTTC.

The chain employs TRBV2 and TRBJ2-2, with 7 positions matching TRBD1. There are 15 residues in the CDR3. Trimming removed 6 bases from V and 2 bases from J; junction bases left unmatched: 6. Germline V lookup: CDR1 SNHLY, CDR2 FYNNEI. For the CDR3, the DNA is TGTGCCAGCAGCTGGGACAGAACAAACACCGGGGAGCTGTTTTTT. It encodes CASSWDRTNTGELFF.

The genes are TRBV27 and TRBJ2-7, with 10 bases matching TRBD1. The CDR3 spans 14 residues. J gave up 5 bases and V 2 bases, and 3 bases lay outside the gene matches. Germline CDR1 reads MNHEY; CDR2 reads SMNVEV (reference sequence). The CDR3 coding sequence is TGTGCCAGCAGTTTAAGACAGGGGGCCGACGAGCAGTACTTC. This gives the protein CASSLRQGADEQYF.

The chain uses TRBV28 and TRBJ1-1, with D possibly being TRBD1 (5 bases). Trimming pared 11 bases from V and 3 bases from J, leaving 16 bases between. CDR1 and CDR2 from the germline V gene are MDHEN and SYDVKM. The CDR3 length is 13 residues. In DNA form, the CDR3 reads TGTGCCTACTCGAGGGGAGGGGACACTGAAGCTTTCTTT. It encodes CAYSRGGDTEAFF.

This chain connects TRBV5-4 to TRBJ2-7; TRBD2 aligns across 7 bases. CDR1 and CDR2 from the germline V gene are SGHNT and YYREEE (reference sequence). The J segment lost 3 bases and the V segment lost 3 bases, leaving 6 bases of the junction unmatched. This CDR3 is 14 amino acids long. The CDR3 nucleotides are TGTGCCAGCAGCTCAGCGGGGACTCACTACGAGCAGTACTTC. It specifies CASSSAGTHYEQYF.

The chain is built from TRBV6-5 and TRBJ1-2; possible D gene TRBD1, 6 bases. V lost 5 bases to trimming and J lost 4 bases, with 17 bases between them. The CDR3 length is 15 residues. Germline V gene sequence: CDR1 MNHEY, CDR2 SVGAGI. CDR3: CASSPDPGEIYGYTF. Here the CDR3 DNA reads TGTGCCAGCAGTCCAGATCCAGGGGAGATCTATGGCTACACCTTC.

J is TRBJ1-4 and V is TRBV27; 9 bases fit TRBD1. Germline-derived CDR1 and CDR2 are MNHEY and SMNVEV (reference sequence). The CDR3 consists of 15 residues. Trimming at V came to 4 bases and at J to 8 bases, leaving 8 bases not matched to a gene. The CDR3 coding sequence is TGTGCCAGCAGTTCACAGGGGGCAGGTCGGGAAAAACTGTTTTTT. Amino acid sequence: CASSSQGAGREKLFF.

This rearrangement joins TRBV28 to TRBJ1-1; the D is unclear. Trimming pared 8 bases from V and 4 bases from J, leaving 8 bases between. There are 11 residues in the CDR3. Germline V gives CDR1 MDHEN, CDR2 SYDVKM. The CDR3 coding sequence is TGTGCCAGCCTTCTGGCCACTGAAGCTTTCTTT. Translating it yields CASLLATEAFF.

The gene calls are TRBV28 and TRBJ2-5; no reliable D call. The CDR3 has 19 residues. Trimming removed 3 bases from V and 4 bases from J, with 27 bases in between. Germline V gives CDR1 MDHEN, CDR2 SYDVKM. This CDR3 reads CASSFQVEFNSGWIETQYF. The CDR3, as DNA: TGTGCCAGCAGTTTCCAGGTCGAGTTTAACAGTGGGTGGATAGAGACCCAGTACTTC.

CDR3 loop: CASSLSLLTGEADTQYF. The CDR3 bases are TGTGCCAGCAGTTTATCCCTGTTGACAGGGGAGGCGGATACGCAGTATTTT. This chain connects TRBV27 to TRBJ2-3; 8 nucleotides align to TRBD1. This CDR3 is built from 17 residues. V lost 0 bases, J lost 6 bases, and 11 bases stayed unmatched. Germline V CDR1 and CDR2: MNHEY, SMNVEV (reference sequence).

The rearrangement links TRBV20-1 to TRBJ1-2, with D unclear. The germline V and J ends were trimmed by 3 bases and 7 bases, with 6 bases remaining between them. Germline V gene lookup returns CDR1 DFQATT and CDR2 SNEGSKA (reference sequence). The CDR3 is made up of 10 amino acids. The CDR3 region has the DNA TGCAGTGCTAGCGTCGGTGGCTACACCTTC. Amino acid sequence: CSASVGGYTF.

The chain is built from TRBV19 and TRBJ1-2; 11 bases are a match to TRBD1. V was pared by 3 bases and J by 7 bases, with 7 bases of the junction left unmatched. This CDR3 has 15 amino acids. Germline CDR1 is LNHDA and CDR2 is SQIVND (reference sequence). The CDR3 region is CASSISGQGASGYTF. DNA of the CDR3: TGTGCCAGTAGTATCTCCGGACAGGGGGCTAGTGGCTACACCTTC.

J is TRBJ2-5 and V is TRBV2, with TRBD1 identical over 10 bases. CDR1 and CDR2 from the germline V gene are SNHLY and FYNNEI. This CDR3 has 14 amino acids. The V and J ends lost 7 bases and 2 bases, in that order; junction bases with no gene match: 4. CDR3 bases: TGTGCCAGCAACCTGGACAGGGGGCAAGAGACCCAGTACTTC. Its translation: CASNLDRGQETQYF. Looking up the rest from reference TRBV2 and TRBJ2-5 gives the full variable domain: EPEVTQTPSHQVTQMGQEVILRCVPISNHLYFYWYRQILGQKVEFLVSFYNNEISEKSEIFDDQFSVERPDGSNFTLKIRSTKLEDSAMYFCASNLDRGQETQYFGPGTRLLVL.

This rearrangement joins TRBV7-3 to TRBJ1-1; D ambiguous. The CDR3 totals 13 residues. V was shortened by 3 bases and J by 1 base, with 6 bases between the two germline ends. The germline V gene encodes CDR1 SGHTA and CDR2 FQGTGA. The CDR3 spells CASSFEWNTEAFF. The CDR3 coding sequence is TGTGCCAGCAGCTTTGAGTGGAACACTGAAGCTTTCTTT.

This chain connects TRBV15 to TRBJ2-5, with D perhaps matching TRBD1 (6 bases). The CDR3 length is 18 residues. The germline V gene encodes CDR1 LNHNV and CDR2 YYDKDF (reference sequence). V lost 0 bases, J lost 4 bases, and 21 bases lay in between. CDR3: CATSRDQRRDTLGETQYF. The CDR3 DNA follows: TGTGCCACCAGCAGAGACCAACGCCGGGACACTTTGGGAGAGACCCAGTACTTC. Using reference TRBV15 and TRBJ2-5 for the parts outside the CDR3, the full variable domain is DAMVIQNPRYQVTQFGKPVTLSCSQTLNHNVMYWYQQKSSQAPKLLFHYYDKDFNNEADTPDNFQSRRPNTSFCFLDIRSPGLGDTAMYLCATSRDQRRDTLGETQYFGPGTRLLVL.